This T cell receptor (beta chain) appears in the sequencing data of a study of blood T cell repertoires in COVID-19. For the study at large: Acute and convalescent COVID-19 samples came from the United States, Italy and Spain. PBMCs, B-cell-depleted T cells, or T cells were the source of the cDNA or gDNA that made up the material.

In the source study's methods: Nucleated cell counts were estimated from reference gene primer amplification. The method was immunoSEQ multiplex PCR; TCRdb's version includes in-frame clones alone and lacks a portion of them. V, J and clone size derive from that table, while D and trimming were established from the DNA sequence. The sample comprises about 240,000 clones, around 87% of which are singletons, and more than 6.5% rests with the top ten. Germline V lookup: CDR1 MNHEY, CDR2 SMNVEV (reference sequence). CDR3 size: 15 residues. Trimming at V came to 5 bases and at J to 0 bases, leaving 4 bases not matched to a gene.

The gene calls are TRBV27 and TRBJ1-3; TRBD1 matches at 7 bases. The sample taken for sequencing was peripheral blood. The receptor was isolated from a woman in her seventies with active or convalescent COVID-19. Here the CDR3 DNA reads TGTGCCAGCAGTCGACAGGGAGACTCTGGAAACACCATATATTTT. Translated: CASSRQGDSGNTIYF.